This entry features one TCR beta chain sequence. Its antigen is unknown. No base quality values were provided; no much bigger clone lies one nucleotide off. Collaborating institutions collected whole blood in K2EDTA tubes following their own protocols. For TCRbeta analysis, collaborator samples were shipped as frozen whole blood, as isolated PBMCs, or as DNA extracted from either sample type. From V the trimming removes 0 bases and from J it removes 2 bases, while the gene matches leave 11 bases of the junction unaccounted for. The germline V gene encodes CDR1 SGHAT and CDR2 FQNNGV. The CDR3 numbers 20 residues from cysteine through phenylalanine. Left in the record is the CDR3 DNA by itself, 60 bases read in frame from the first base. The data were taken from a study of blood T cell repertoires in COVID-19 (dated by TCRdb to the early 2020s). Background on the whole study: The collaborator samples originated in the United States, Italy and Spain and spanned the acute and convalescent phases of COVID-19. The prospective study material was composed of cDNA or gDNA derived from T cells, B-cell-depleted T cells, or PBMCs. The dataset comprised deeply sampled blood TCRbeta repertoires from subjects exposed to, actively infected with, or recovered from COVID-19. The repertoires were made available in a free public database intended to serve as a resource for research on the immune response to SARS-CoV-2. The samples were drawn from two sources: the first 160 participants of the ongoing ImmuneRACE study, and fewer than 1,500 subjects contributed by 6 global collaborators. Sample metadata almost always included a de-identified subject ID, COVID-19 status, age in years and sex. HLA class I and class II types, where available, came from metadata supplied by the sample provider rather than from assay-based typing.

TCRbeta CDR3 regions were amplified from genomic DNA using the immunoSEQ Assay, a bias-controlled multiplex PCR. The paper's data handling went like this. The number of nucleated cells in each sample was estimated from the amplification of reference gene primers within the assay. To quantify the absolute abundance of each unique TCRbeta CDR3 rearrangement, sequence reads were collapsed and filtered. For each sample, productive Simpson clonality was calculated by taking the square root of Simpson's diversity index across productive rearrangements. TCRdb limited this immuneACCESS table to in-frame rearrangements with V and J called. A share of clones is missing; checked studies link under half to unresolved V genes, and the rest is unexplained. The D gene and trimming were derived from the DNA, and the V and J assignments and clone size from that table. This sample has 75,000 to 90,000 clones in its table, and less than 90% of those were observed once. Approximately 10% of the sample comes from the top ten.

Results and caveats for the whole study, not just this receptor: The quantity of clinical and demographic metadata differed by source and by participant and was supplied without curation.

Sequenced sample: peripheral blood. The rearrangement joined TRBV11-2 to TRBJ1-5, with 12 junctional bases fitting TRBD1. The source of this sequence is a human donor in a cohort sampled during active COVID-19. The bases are TGTGCCAGCAGCTTAGAATTCGGGACAGGGGGCTCGTGGCGCAATCAGCCCCAGCATTTT. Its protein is CASSLEFGTGGSWRNQPQHF. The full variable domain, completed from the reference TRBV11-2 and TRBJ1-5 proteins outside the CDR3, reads EAGVAQSPRYKIIEKRQSVAFWCNPISGHATLYWYQQILGQGPKLLIQFQNNGVVDDSQLPKDRFSAERLKGVDSTLKIQPAKLEDSAVYLCASSLEFGTGGSWRNQPQHFGDGTRLSIL.